A single sample gave rise to the 24 T cell receptor beta chains below, sequenced in a study of blood T cell repertoires in COVID-19. Profiled with immunoSEQ multiplex PCR; TCRdb holds only in-frame clones, not every one. The profile shows fewer than 150,000 clones, around 80% of them singletons. Material: peripheral blood. The receptors originated from a human donor in a cohort sampled during active COVID-19.

V usage is TRBV5-5 and J usage is TRBJ1-5; D may be TRBD1 (6 bases). Germline loops: CDR1 SGHKS, CDR2 YYEKEE (reference sequence). V dropped 0 bases and J dropped 0 bases, with 16 bases sitting between them. This CDR3 comprises 18 residues. As DNA, the CDR3 is TGTGCCAGCAGCTTGGAGGACAGATCCTGGTATAGCAATCAGCCCCAGCATTTT. Amino acid sequence: CASSLEDRSWYSNQPQHF.

Many counts were recorded for this clone. The chain joins TRBV19 to TRBJ2-1, with 9 bases matching TRBD1. The junction had 5 bases not matched to a gene; V was cut back by 2 bases and J by 0 bases. The CDR3 length is 17 residues. Germline V gene data show CDR1 as LNHDA and CDR2 as SQIVND (reference sequence). The CDR3 region has the DNA TGTGCCAGTAGTATATCGTTGGACAGGGGCTCCTACAATGAGCAGTTCTTC. Its translation is CASSISLDRGSYNEQFF.

The genes are TRBV5-1 and TRBJ1-5; D gene uncertain. The V end lost 0 bases, the J end lost 8 bases, and 12 bases lay between the germline ends. Germline loops: CDR1 SGHRS, CDR2 YFSETQ. The CDR3 is 14 residues long. Here the CDR3 reads CASSLAGFEEPQHF. The CDR3 DNA reads TGCGCCAGCAGCTTGGCCGGGTTTGAGGAGCCCCAGCATTTT.

V usage is TRBV4-1 and J usage is TRBJ1-2, with 9 bases aligning to TRBD1. CDR1 and CDR2 (germline): MGHRA, YSYEKL. The CDR3 has 18 amino acids. V was clipped by 3 bases and J by 2 bases; unmatched bases: 13. The CDR3 DNA reads as TGCGCCAGCAGCCAGAGGGCCGGGACAGGGAGGGGGAACTATGGCTACACCTTC. Translated, it gives CASSQRAGTGRGNYGYTF.

The rearrangement uses TRBV2 and TRBJ2-5, with D possibly matching TRBD1 (6 bases). This CDR3 has 13 residues. V was shortened by 6 bases and J by 0 bases, with 8 bases between the two germline ends. Germline V lookup: CDR1 SNHLY, CDR2 FYNNEI. The CDR3: CASSTGYQETQYF. CDR3 DNA: TGTGCCAGCAGCACAGGGTACCAAGAGACCCAGTACTTC.

The table lists this clone with a few counts. The rearrangement links TRBV11-2 to TRBJ1-2, with 8 nucleotides matching TRBD1. Per the germline V gene, CDR1 is SGHAT and CDR2 is FQNNGV. V was pared by 0 bases and J by 8 bases, with 8 bases of the junction left unmatched. This CDR3 region has 15 residues. The CDR3 DNA sequence: TGTGCCAGCAGCTTAGATCTTGGACAGGGAGAAGGCTACACCTTC. The encoded protein is CASSLDLGQGEGYTF.

V and J are TRBV10-3 and TRBJ1-5; 8 bases match TRBD1. The CDR3 is 14 amino acids. Germline CDR1 reads ENHRY; CDR2 reads SYGVKD. The J segment lost 4 bases and the V segment lost 5 bases, leaving 4 bases of the junction unmatched. CDR3 sequence reads: CAISSGQDNQPQHF. The CDR3 DNA reads TGTGCCATCAGTTCGGGACAGGATAATCAGCCCCAGCATTTT.

The chain links TRBV29-1 to TRBJ1-2; weak D call: TRBD1 (6 bases). The V end was cut by 4 bases, the J end by 5 bases, with 17 bases between. CDR3 length equals 14 residues. CDR1 SQVTM and CDR2 ANQGSEA come from the germline V gene. The CDR3 reads CSVVGSGAGYGYTF. The CDR3 nucleotides read TGCAGCGTTGTTGGGTCAGGGGCCGGGTATGGCTACACCTTC.

This rearrangement joins TRBV11-3 to TRBJ2-1, with D perhaps matching TRBD1 (5 bases). Germline CDR1 SGHNT, CDR2 YENEEA. The CDR3 length is 16 residues. Trimming removed 1 base at V and 5 bases at J, with 15 bases between. This CDR3 reads CASSLALDRQNNEQFF. The CDR3 nucleotides read TGTGCCAGCAGCTTAGCCCTCGACAGACAGAACAATGAGCAGTTCTTC.

This clone came up once. V gene TRBV4-2 combines with J gene TRBJ2-4; possibly TRBD2 for D (5 bases). The length of the CDR3 is 17 residues. V lost 1 base, J lost 0 bases, and 13 bases lay in between. From germline, CDR1 is LGHNA and CDR2 YNFKEQ. The CDR3 region has the DNA TGTGCCAGCAGCCAAGTGTGGTCCGGGATAGCCAAAAACATTCAGTACTTC. Its protein is CASSQVWSGIAKNIQYF.

The rearrangement uses TRBV7-3 and TRBJ2-2; D not resolved. Germline V CDR1 and CDR2: SGHTA, FQGTGA. The CDR3 is 15 residues long. V lost 4 bases and J 0 bases, leaving 9 bases between the germline ends. The CDR3 protein is CASSSNRANTGELFF. In nucleotides, the CDR3 is TGTGCCAGCAGCTCTAACAGAGCGAACACCGGGGAGCTGTTTTTT.

This clone was recorded a few times. The J gene is TRBJ2-2, the V gene TRBV2, with 11 bases identical to TRBD1. The CDR3 consists of 17 residues. J was trimmed by 5 bases and V by 3 bases; bases with no gene match: 8. The germline V gene has CDR1 SNHLY and CDR2 FYNNEI. This chain's CDR3 is CASSEDRDRGFTGELFF. The CDR3 DNA sequence: TGTGCCAGCAGTGAGGACCGGGACAGGGGGTTTACCGGGGAGCTGTTTTTT.

V and J are TRBV28 and TRBJ2-7; 8 bases match TRBD1. V dropped 1 base and J dropped 5; count of bases not matched to a gene: 7. Germline V gene lookup returns CDR1 MDHEN and CDR2 SYDVKM. This CDR3 contains 15 residues. The DNA of the CDR3 is TGTGCCAGCAGTTTATTACAGGGGGAGTTCCACGAGCAGTACTTC. This sequence encodes CASSLLQGEFHEQYF.

This chain joins TRBV5-1 and TRBJ2-2, with unresolved D. Germline assignment: CDR1 SGHRS and CDR2 YFSETQ. Trimming removed 3 bases at V and 6 bases at J, with 9 bases between. The CDR3 totals 13 residues. This CDR3 is CASSSERPGELFF. The CDR3 region has the DNA TGCGCCAGCAGCTCGGAGCGTCCCGGGGAGCTGTTTTTT.

The V gene is TRBV19, the J gene TRBJ2-5, with no clear D. This CDR3 region has 14 residues. Germline-derived CDR1 and CDR2 are LNHDA and SQIVND (reference sequence). Trimming pared 5 bases from V and 0 bases from J, leaving 10 bases between. The CDR3 protein is CASSPGLDQETQYF. The CDR3 DNA follows: TGTGCCAGTAGTCCGGGTCTCGACCAAGAGACCCAGTACTTC.

This clone was found a few times. The CDR3 here is CASSSAGGGTYEQYF. Here the CDR3 DNA reads TGTGCCAGCAGTTCCGCGGGGGGGGGCACCTACGAGCAGTACTTC. J is TRBJ2-7 and V is TRBV28, with 9 bases identical to TRBD2. The CDR3 runs to 15 residues. The J segment lost 2 bases and the V segment lost 4 bases, leaving 6 bases of the junction unmatched. Germline V lookup: CDR1 MDHEN, CDR2 SYDVKM.

The genes are TRBV6-2 or TRBV6-3 and TRBJ2-7; TRBD1 matches 7 bases. The CDR3 totals 15 residues. Trimming cost V 5 bases and J 0 bases; bases outside gene matches: 7. Germline V lookup: CDR1 MNHEY, CDR2 SVGEGT. The CDR3 region has the DNA TGTGCCAGCAGTCATCCGGGACAGACCTCCTACGAGCAGTACTTC. Translated: CASSHPGQTSYEQYF.

The rearrangement joins TRBV27 to TRBJ2-7; D might be TRBD2 (5 bases). This CDR3 has 14 amino acids. CDR1 and CDR2 (germline): MNHEY, SMNVEV (reference sequence). Trimming took 5 bases from V and 2 from J, leaving 13 bases between them. The CDR3 DNA sequence: TGTGCCAGCAGTACTCTCGGGGTCCCCTACGAGCAGTACTTC. Translated, it gives CASSTLGVPYEQYF.

The V call is TRBV6-5, the J call TRBJ2-5; D perhaps matches TRBD1 (6 bases). Germline V CDR1 and CDR2: MNHEY, SVGAGI. Trimming shortened V by 3 bases and J by 5 bases, and 16 bases separated the two germline ends. The CDR3 spans 15 residues. The CDR3 nucleotides are TGTGCCAGCAGTTATAGAGGACAGACAAGGGAGACCCAGTACTTC. As protein: CASSYRGQTRETQYF.

CDR3 region: CASSFSGGVYEQYF. As DNA, the CDR3 is TGTGCCAGCAGCTTTTCGGGAGGGGTCTACGAGCAGTACTTC. The J gene is TRBJ2-7, the V gene TRBV5-4, with 8 bases that match TRBD2. The CDR3 loop spans 14 amino acids. V lost 2 bases to trimming and J lost 3 bases; unmatched junction nucleotides: 4. The germline gives CDR1 SGHNT, CDR2 YYREEE (reference sequence).

This sequence joins TRBV5-1 and TRBJ2-2; 7 bases match TRBD1. The CDR3 length is 16 residues. Germline CDR1 reads SGHRS; CDR2 reads YFSETQ. With 6 bases clipped from V and 5 bases from J, the junction kept 13 bases outside the gene matches. CDR3 sequence reads: CASNPRSGTDTGELFF. Written as DNA, the CDR3 is TGCGCCAGCAACCCCCGGTCGGGGACAGATACCGGGGAGCTGTTTTTT.

CDR3 in DNA: TGTGCCAGCAGTTACCTTCAGGGGGGCAAAGCTTTCTTT. This encodes CASSYLQGGKAFF. This chain joins TRBV6-5 and TRBJ1-1; 7 bases are a match to TRBD1. The trim removed 2 bases at V and 9 bases at J, leaving 6 bases unmatched. The CDR3 contains 13 residues. The germline CDR1 and CDR2 sequences are MNHEY and SVGAGI.

Comment on this clone: Other nucleotide sequences from this sample produce the same CDR3. The gene calls are TRBV2 and TRBJ1-5, with 11 bases identical to TRBD1. Germline CDR1 reads SNHLY; CDR2 reads FYNNEI. The CDR3 consists of 14 residues. V shed 5 bases and J 5 bases; nucleotides not matched to a gene: 2. CDR3 sequence reads: CASSRTGGDQPQHF. For the CDR3, the DNA is TGTGCCAGCAGTCGGACAGGGGGCGATCAGCCCCAGCATTTT.

The chain uses TRBV28 and TRBJ1-2, with 7 positions matching TRBD1. The CDR3 has 17 amino acids. Germline V gene lookup returns CDR1 MDHEN and CDR2 SYDVKM. V lost 4 bases, J lost 4 bases, and 15 bases stayed unmatched. As DNA, the CDR3 is TGTGCCAGCAGTTCACCCGGAGAGGGGGCGGGTTTCTATGGCTACACCTTC. Residues: CASSSPGEGAGFYGYTF.